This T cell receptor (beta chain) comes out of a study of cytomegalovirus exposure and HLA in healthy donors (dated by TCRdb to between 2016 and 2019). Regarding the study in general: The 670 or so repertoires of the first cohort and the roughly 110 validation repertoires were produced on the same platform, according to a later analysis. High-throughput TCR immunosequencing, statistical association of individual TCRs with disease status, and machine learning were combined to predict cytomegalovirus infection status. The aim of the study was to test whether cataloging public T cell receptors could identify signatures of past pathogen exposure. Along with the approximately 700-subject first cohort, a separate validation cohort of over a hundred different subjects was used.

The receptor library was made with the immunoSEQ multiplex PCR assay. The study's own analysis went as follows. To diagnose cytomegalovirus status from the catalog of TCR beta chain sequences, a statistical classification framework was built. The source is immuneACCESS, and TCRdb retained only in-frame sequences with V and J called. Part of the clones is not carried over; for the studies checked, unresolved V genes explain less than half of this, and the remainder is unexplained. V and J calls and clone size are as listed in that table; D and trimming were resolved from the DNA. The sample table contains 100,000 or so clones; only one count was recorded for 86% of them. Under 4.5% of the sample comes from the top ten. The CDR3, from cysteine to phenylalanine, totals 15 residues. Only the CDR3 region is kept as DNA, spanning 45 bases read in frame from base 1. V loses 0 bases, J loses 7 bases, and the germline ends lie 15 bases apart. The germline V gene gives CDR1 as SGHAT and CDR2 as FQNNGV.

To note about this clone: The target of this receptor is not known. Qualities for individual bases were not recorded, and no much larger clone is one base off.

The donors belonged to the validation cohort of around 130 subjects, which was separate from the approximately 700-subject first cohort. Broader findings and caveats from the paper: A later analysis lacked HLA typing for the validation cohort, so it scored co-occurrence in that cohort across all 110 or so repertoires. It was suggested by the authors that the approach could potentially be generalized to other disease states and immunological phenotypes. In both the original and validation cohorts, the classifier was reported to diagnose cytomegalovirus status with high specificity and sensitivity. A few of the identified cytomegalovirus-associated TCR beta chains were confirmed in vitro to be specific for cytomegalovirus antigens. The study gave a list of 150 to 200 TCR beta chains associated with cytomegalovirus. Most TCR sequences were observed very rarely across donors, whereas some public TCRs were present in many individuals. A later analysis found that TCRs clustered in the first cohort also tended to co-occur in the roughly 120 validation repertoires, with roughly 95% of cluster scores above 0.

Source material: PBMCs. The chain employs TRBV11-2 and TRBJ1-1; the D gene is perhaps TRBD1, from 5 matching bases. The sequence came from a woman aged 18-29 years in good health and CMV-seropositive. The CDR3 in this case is CASSLESGGYNEAFF. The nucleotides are TGTGCCAGCAGCTTAGAATCCGGGGGGTACAATGAAGCTTTCTTT.